This section outlines one T cell receptor (beta chain) sequence together with its context. Its specificity is not known. The entry originates in a study of high-grade serous ovarian cancer treatment subgroups. Study-level background: Samples averaged 14,192 reads and 7,000 or so unique TCR beta rearrangements. Regarding the study as a whole: Different patients shared almost no repertoire; same-patient tumors shared about 0.11 to 0.85. The analyses considered CDR3 and ignored CDR1 and CDR2.

Tumor samples were taken before definitive surgery or chemotherapy. Profiled with immunoSEQ multiplex PCR; TCRdb holds only in-frame clones, not every one. In the table there are some 9,100 clones, less than 80% of which are singletons. The CDR3 is made up of 15 amino acids. CDR1 and CDR2 from the germline V gene are MDHEN and SYDVKM. Trimming cost V 2 bases and J 2 bases, with 13 bases left between them. The rearrangement uses TRBV28 and TRBJ2-7; tentative D call: TRBD1 (5 bases). The sequenced sample was tumor tissue. The TCR was taken from a human donor with high-grade serous ovarian cancer. The CDR3 here is CASSLLWKGPYEQYF. CDR3 bases: TGTGCCAGCAGTTTACTCTGGAAGGGGCCCTACGAGCAGTACTTC. The full variable domain, completed using reference TRBV28 and TRBJ2-7, is DVKVTQSSRYLVKRTGEKVFLECVQDMDHENMFWYRQDPGLGLRLIYFSYDVKMKEKGDIPEGYSVSREKKERFSLILESASTNQTSMYLCASSLLWKGPYEQYFGPGTRLTVT.